This TCR beta chain was sequenced for a study of blood T cell repertoires in COVID-19. Background on the study: The analysed material was cDNA or gDNA that came from T cells, B-cell-depleted T cells, or PBMCs.

Generated by immunoSEQ multiplex PCR, the TCRdb table keeps only in-frame clones and is missing some. The sample records over 85,000 clones, 80% to 90% being singletons. The V end lost 1 base, the J end lost 4 bases, and 15 bases lay between the germline ends. Germline values: CDR1 SGHRS, CDR2 YFSETQ. The CDR3 is made up of 16 amino acids. The sequenced material came from peripheral blood. The J gene is TRBJ1-3, the V gene TRBV5-1, with a possible D match to TRBD1 (5 bases). This clonotype was sampled from a man in his sixties with acute or convalescent COVID-19. The CDR3 sequence: CASSLQHQGSGNTIYF. CDR3 in DNA: TGCGCCAGCAGCTTGCAGCATCAGGGATCCGGAAACACCATATATTTT.